This entry lists 24 T cell receptor beta chains sequenced from one sample in a study of cytomegalovirus exposure and HLA in healthy donors. The PCR had 60 Vbeta and 13 Jbeta primers. TCRdb keeps only in-frame clones here, not all; method: immunoSEQ multiplex PCR. The table records some 77,000 clones, around 80% of them present only once. The sample consisted of PBMCs. All receptors come from a woman aged 45 to 65 in good health and CMV-seropositive.

The V gene is TRBV7-6, the J gene TRBJ1-2; D is possibly TRBD1 (5 bases). Germline assignment: CDR1 SGHVS and CDR2 FNYEAQ. CDR3 length: 13 amino acids. V gave up 3 bases and J gave up 6 bases, with 11 bases separating them. As DNA, the CDR3 is TGTGCCAGCAGCTTTATCGGGGGTAATGGCTACACCTTC. Protein: CASSFIGGNGYTF.

This chain connects TRBV19 to TRBJ2-1, with D possibly TRBD2 on 5 matching bases. The CDR3 sequence is 12 residues long. Germline V gene data show CDR1 as LNHDA and CDR2 as SQIVND (reference sequence). Trimming left V 7 bases short and J 4 bases short, with 8 bases between. CDR3 sequence (DNA): TGTGCCAGTATAAGCGGATACAATGAGCAGTTCTTC. Its protein product is CASISGYNEQFF. The full variable domain, with the rest looked up from reference TRBV19 and TRBJ2-1, is DGGITQSPKYLFRKEGQNVTLSCEQNLNHDAMYWYRQDPGQGLRLIYYSQIVNDFQKGDIAEGYSVSREKKESFPLTVTSAQKNPTAFYLCASISGYNEQFFGPGTRLTVL.

This chain uses TRBV2 with TRBJ2-5; 8 nucleotides agree with TRBD2. The germline gives CDR1 SNHLY, CDR2 FYNNEI. V shed 6 bases and J 5 bases; nucleotides not matched to a gene: 14. This CDR3 is built from 16 residues. DNA for the CDR3: TGTGCCAGCAGAGGACTAAAGCGGGAGCGCCCGGAGACCCAGTACTTC. Translating it yields CASRGLKRERPETQYF.

The chain recombines TRBV14 with TRBJ2-7; D ambiguous. The CDR3 has 13 amino acids. V lost 0 bases to trimming and J lost 9 bases, with 12 bases between them. From germline, CDR1 is SGHDN and CDR2 FVKESK. CDR3: CASSQEGVLRQYV. CDR3 in DNA: TGTGCCAGCAGCCAAGAAGGAGTCCTACGGCAGTACGTC.

This chain joins TRBV12-5 and TRBJ2-3; D unresolved. Trimming stripped 1 base from V and 2 bases from J, with 7 bases between. The CDR3 spans 14 residues. Germline CDR1 and CDR2: LGHNT and FRNRAP. The CDR3: CASGLGRNTDTQYF. In nucleotides, the CDR3 is TGTGCTAGTGGTTTGGGGCGGAACACAGATACGCAGTATTTT.

V and J are TRBV7-9 and TRBJ1-1; D possibly corresponds to TRBD1 (6 bases). This CDR3 spans 14 amino acids. Germline-derived CDR1 and CDR2 are SEHNR and FQNEAQ (reference sequence). V was pared by 1 base and J by 10 bases, with 16 bases between. CDR3 in DNA: TGTGCCAGCAGCTTAGTCGGGACACGGGGGGTAGCTTTCTTT. Protein product: CASSLVGTRGVAFF.

This chain connects TRBV29-1 to TRBJ2-3; D possibly corresponds to TRBD1 (6 bases). The germline V gene encodes CDR1 SQVTM and CDR2 ANQGSEA. This CDR3 is 14 amino acids long. The V gene lost 5 bases and the J gene lost 0 bases, with 12 bases spanning the gap. In DNA, the CDR3 is TGCAGCGTTCGAACAGGGCTCAGCACAGATACGCAGTATTTT. Amino acid sequence: CSVRTGLSTDTQYF.

The chain links TRBV19 to TRBJ2-1, with 7 bases fitting TRBD2. After removal of 2 bases from V and 7 bases from J, the junction contained 5 bases not matched to a gene. Per germline, CDR1 LNHDA and CDR2 SQIVND (reference sequence). The CDR3 is 14 residues long. The CDR3 coding sequence is TGTGCCAGTAGTATATCGGGGGGTCGGAATGAGCAGTTCTTC. Amino acids: CASSISGGRNEQFF.

The rearrangement links TRBV11-2 to TRBJ1-1; D is uncertain. The CDR3 has 14 amino acids. CDR1 and CDR2 (germline): SGHAT, FQNNGV. V lost 5 bases and J 4 bases, leaving 14 bases between the germline ends. The CDR3 DNA reads TGTGCCAGCAGCACCTGGACTGATAGCACTGAAGCTTTCTTT. This translates into CASSTWTDSTEAFF. Full variable domain (rest looked up from reference TRBV11-2 and TRBJ1-1): EAGVAQSPRYKIIEKRQSVAFWCNPISGHATLYWYQQILGQGPKLLIQFQNNGVVDDSQLPKDRFSAERLKGVDSTLKIQPAKLEDSAVYLCASSTWTDSTEAFFGQGTRLTVV.

This clone has more than one count but fewer than ten. The chain employs TRBV9 and TRBJ2-3; 12 bases align to TRBD1. This CDR3 has 16 residues. V shed 0 bases, J shed 4 bases, and the junction held 3 bases outside the gene matches. Germline lookup yields CDR1 SGDLS and CDR2 YYNGEE. The CDR3 loop reads CASSVVGTGGPDTQYF. DNA for the CDR3: TGTGCCAGCAGCGTAGTGGGGACAGGGGGCCCAGATACGCAGTATTTT. Looking up the rest from reference TRBV9 and TRBJ2-3 gives the full variable domain: DSGVTQTPKHLITATGQRVTLRCSPRSGDLSVYWYQQSLDQGLQFLIQYYNGEERAKGNILERFSAQQFPDLHSELNLSSLELGDSALYFCASSVVGTGGPDTQYFGPGTRLTVL.

This clone was seen only once. The chain recombines TRBV6-5 with TRBJ2-1; a possible D gene is TRBD2 (5 bases). Deletions cut 5 bases from V and 9 bases from J, with 11 bases between. Germline lookup yields CDR1 MNHEY and CDR2 SVGAGI. The CDR3 has 12 residues. In DNA, the CDR3 is TGTGCCAGCAGTGCGGGCTCAGGTGAGCAGTTCTTC. Its translation: CASSAGSGEQFF.

This sequence joins TRBV18 and TRBJ2-3, with a possible D match to TRBD1 (6 bases). The germline V and J ends were trimmed by 2 bases and 0 bases, with 12 bases remaining between them. The CDR3 loop spans 16 amino acids. Germline V lookup: CDR1 KGHSH, CDR2 LQKENI. The CDR3 sequence is CASSPSQGPSTDTQYF. CDR3 DNA: TGTGCCAGCTCACCATCGCAGGGGCCTAGCACAGATACGCAGTATTTT.

This chain links TRBV18 with TRBJ2-7; TRBD1 aligns across 7 bases. The germline CDR1 and CDR2 sequences are KGHSH and LQKENI. The V and J ends lost 1 base and 5 bases, in that order; junction bases with no gene match: 8. This CDR3 is 15 amino acids long. The CDR3: CASSPRAGGTDEQYF. In DNA form, the CDR3 reads TGTGCCAGCTCACCACGGGCAGGGGGTACTGACGAGCAGTACTTC.

The chain is built from TRBV4-1 and TRBJ1-5; no reliable D call. V shed 6 bases and J shed 2 bases, with 14 bases lying between them. Germline values: CDR1 MGHRA, CDR2 YSYEKL. The CDR3 has 15 amino acids. CDR3 sequence reads: CASRPRILGNQPQHF. The CDR3 nucleotides read TGCGCCAGCAGACCCAGGATCCTCGGCAATCAGCCCCAGCATTTT.

The chain couples TRBV6-5 to TRBJ1-2; possible D gene TRBD1, 6 bases. CDR3 size: 14 residues. Trimming removed 0 bases from V and 1 base from J, with 6 bases in between. The germline V gene encodes CDR1 MNHEY and CDR2 SVGAGI. The CDR3 sequence is CASSYSDSNYGYTF. CDR3 nucleotide sequence: TGTGCCAGCAGTTACTCGGACAGTAACTATGGCTACACCTTC.

Details on this clone: An end of the junction differs from the germline gene, which may be a read error. The rearrangement uses TRBV7-9 and TRBJ1-5; D is undetermined. The CDR3 is 12 residues long. Germline V gene data show CDR1 as SEHNR and CDR2 as FQNEAQ (reference sequence). CDR3 in amino acids: CSSGREDQPQHF. The CDR3, as DNA: TGTTCCAGCGGGAGAGAAGATCAGCCCCAGCATTTT.

The chain recombines TRBV27 with TRBJ1-2; 8 bases align to TRBD1. CDR1 is MNHEY and CDR2 is SMNVEV in the germline V gene (reference sequence). J was trimmed by 8 bases and V by 3 bases; bases with no gene match: 8. This CDR3 has 14 residues. As DNA, the CDR3 is TGTGCCAGCAGTTTTTGGCAGGGGGCTGGAGGCTACACCTTC. Translation: CASSFWQGAGGYTF.

The chain has TRBV18 and TRBJ1-1; D is uncertain. CDR1 and CDR2 from the germline V gene are KGHSH and LQKENI. V was shortened by 0 bases and J by 1 base, with 15 bases between the two germline ends. The CDR3 totals 17 residues. The CDR3 reads CASSPPNSPARNTEAFF. CDR3 coding DNA: TGTGCCAGCTCACCACCGAATAGCCCGGCCCGGAACACTGAAGCTTTCTTT.

V gene TRBV6-5 combines with J gene TRBJ1-2; the match to TRBD1 covers 7 bases. The germline gives CDR1 MNHEY, CDR2 SVGAGI. The CDR3 is made up of 13 amino acids. V lost 5 bases to trimming and J lost 5 bases; unmatched junction nucleotides: 5. In nucleotides, the CDR3 is TGTGCCAGCAGTCCCTCAGGGGGATATGGCTACACCTTC. Encoded protein: CASSPSGGYGYTF.

The chain carries TRBV5-1 and TRBJ2-3; no clear D. Germline V gene lookup returns CDR1 SGHRS and CDR2 YFSETQ. V lost 0 bases and J 2 bases, leaving 10 bases between the germline ends. The CDR3 runs 15 residues. The CDR3 nucleotides are TGCGCCAGCAGCTTGGGGGCTACCAACACAGATACGCAGTATTTT. It yields the protein CASSLGATNTDTQYF.

V is TRBV9 and J is TRBJ1-2; D is uncertain. Trimming stripped 0 bases from V and 1 base from J, with 10 bases between. The germline V gene has CDR1 SGDLS and CDR2 YYNGEE. This CDR3 has 15 residues. CDR3 in DNA: TGTGCCAGCAGCGTAGGTCGGCGGAGTAACTATGGCTACACCTTC. This codes for CASSVGRRSNYGYTF. Full variable domain (missing parts from reference TRBV9 and TRBJ1-2): DSGVTQTPKHLITATGQRVTLRCSPRSGDLSVYWYQQSLDQGLQFLIQYYNGEERAKGNILERFSAQQFPDLHSELNLSSLELGDSALYFCASSVGRRSNYGYTFGSGTRLTVV.

The genes are TRBV5-4 and TRBJ2-3, with 15 bases fitting TRBD2. Germline V CDR1 and CDR2: SGHNT, YYREEE (reference sequence). There are 18 residues in the CDR3. V shed 1 base and J 0 bases; nucleotides not matched to a gene: 3. The chain's CDR3 is CASSLPGLAGGSTDTQYF. The CDR3 nucleotides are TGTGCCAGCAGCTTGCCGGGACTAGCGGGAGGCAGCACAGATACGCAGTATTTT.

This clone was recorded only once. V and J are TRBV11-3 and TRBJ2-1, with TRBD2 matching 7 bases. Germline trimming cut 5 bases from V and 6 bases from J; bases unmatched to any gene: 7. This CDR3 is 14 amino acids long. CDR1 and CDR2 (germline): SGHNT, YENEEA. The CDR3 loop reads CASSRSLAPNEQFF. CDR3 nucleotide sequence: TGTGCCAGCAGCCGATCACTAGCGCCCAATGAGCAGTTCTTC.

The V call is TRBV6-1, the J call TRBJ1-5; D is possibly TRBD1 (5 bases). Trimming shortened V by 2 bases and J by 0 bases, and 8 bases separated the two germline ends. This CDR3 is 15 amino acids long. Germline V lookup: CDR1 MNHNS, CDR2 SASEGT. Here the CDR3 DNA reads TGTGCCAGCAGTGAACCAGGGATTAGCAATCAGCCCCAGCATTTT. Translation gives CASSEPGISNQPQHF.